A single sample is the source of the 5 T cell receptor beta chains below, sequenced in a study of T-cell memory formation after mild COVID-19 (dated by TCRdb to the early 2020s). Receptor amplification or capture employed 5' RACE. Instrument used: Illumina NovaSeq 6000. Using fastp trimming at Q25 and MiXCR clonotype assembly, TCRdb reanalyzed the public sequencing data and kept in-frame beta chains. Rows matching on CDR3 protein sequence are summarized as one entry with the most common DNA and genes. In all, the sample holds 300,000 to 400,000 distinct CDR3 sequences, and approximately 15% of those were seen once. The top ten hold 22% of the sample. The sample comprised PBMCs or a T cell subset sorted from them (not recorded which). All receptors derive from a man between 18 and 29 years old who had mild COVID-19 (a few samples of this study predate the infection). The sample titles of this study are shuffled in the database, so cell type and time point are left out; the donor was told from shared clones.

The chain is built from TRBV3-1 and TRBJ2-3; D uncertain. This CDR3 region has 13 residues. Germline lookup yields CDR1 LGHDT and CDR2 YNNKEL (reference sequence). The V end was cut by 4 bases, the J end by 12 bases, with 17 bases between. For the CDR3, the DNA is TGTGCCAGCAGCCTGGGGTTACTGCAAGGACAGTATTTT. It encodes CASSLGLLQGQYF.

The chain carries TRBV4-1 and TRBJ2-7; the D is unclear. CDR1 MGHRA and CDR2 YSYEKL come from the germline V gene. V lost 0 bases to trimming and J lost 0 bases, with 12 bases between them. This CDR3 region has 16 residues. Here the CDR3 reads CASSQDRSDSSYEQYF. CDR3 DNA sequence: TGCGCCAGCAGCCAAGATCGGTCCGATTCCTCCTACGAGCAGTACTTC.

CDR3 loop: CASSAAGTGGGTQYF. In nucleotides, the CDR3 is TGTGCCAGCAGCGCTGCCGGGACAGGGGGCGGGACCCAGTACTTC. The V gene is TRBV5-5, the J gene TRBJ2-5, with 12 bases identical to TRBD1. J was trimmed by 7 bases and V by 4 bases; bases with no gene match: 8. CDR3 length equals 15 residues. CDR1 is SGHKS, CDR2 YYEKEE, per germline (reference sequence).

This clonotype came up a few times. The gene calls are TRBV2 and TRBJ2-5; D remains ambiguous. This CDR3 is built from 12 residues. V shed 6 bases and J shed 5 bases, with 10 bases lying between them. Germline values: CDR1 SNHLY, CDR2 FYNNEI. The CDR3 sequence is CASRWEGETQYF. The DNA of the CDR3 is TGTGCCAGCAGGTGGGAAGGGGAGACCCAGTACTTC.

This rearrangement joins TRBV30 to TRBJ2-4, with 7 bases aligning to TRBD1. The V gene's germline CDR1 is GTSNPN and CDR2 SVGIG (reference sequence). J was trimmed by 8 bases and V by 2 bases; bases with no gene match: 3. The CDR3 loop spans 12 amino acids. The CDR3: CAWSFQGDIQYF. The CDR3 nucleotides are TGTGCCTGGAGTTTCCAGGGGGACATTCAGTACTTC.